This T cell receptor beta chain emerged from a study of spatial heterogeneity in lung cancer. Across the study: Any follow-up PBMC samples that were available went on to be sequenced, and the median time to follow-up was approximately 2 years after resection. Study results and caveats: In blood, ubiquitous expanded tumor TCRs appeared more at resection than follow-up.

About this clonotype: Its antigen is not known.

The CDR3 contains 15 residues. Between the trimmed V and J ends, which lost 3 bases and 2 bases, there was a span of 12 bases. Germline loops: CDR1 SGHTA, CDR2 FQGNSA. A distinct unique molecular identifier was carried by each TCR cDNA molecule. From the 5' RACE reads, TCRdb called clonotypes with MiXCR, one entry per CDR3 protein. The table shows about 87,000 distinct CDR3 sequences, with roughly 21% occurring only once. Time point in this sample: blood at routine non-recurrence follow-up after resection. Tumor, nontumor lung or frozen PBMC supplied whole RNA, sequenced without sorting. Specimen: PBMCs, collected at follow-up. This chain connects TRBV7-2 to TRBJ2-3; D is undetermined. This TCR was recovered from a male donor with early-stage non-small cell lung cancer. Written as DNA, the CDR3 is TGTGCCAGCAGCTTGGCTGCGACCCCCACAGATACGCAGTATTTT. It codes for CASSLAATPTDTQYF.